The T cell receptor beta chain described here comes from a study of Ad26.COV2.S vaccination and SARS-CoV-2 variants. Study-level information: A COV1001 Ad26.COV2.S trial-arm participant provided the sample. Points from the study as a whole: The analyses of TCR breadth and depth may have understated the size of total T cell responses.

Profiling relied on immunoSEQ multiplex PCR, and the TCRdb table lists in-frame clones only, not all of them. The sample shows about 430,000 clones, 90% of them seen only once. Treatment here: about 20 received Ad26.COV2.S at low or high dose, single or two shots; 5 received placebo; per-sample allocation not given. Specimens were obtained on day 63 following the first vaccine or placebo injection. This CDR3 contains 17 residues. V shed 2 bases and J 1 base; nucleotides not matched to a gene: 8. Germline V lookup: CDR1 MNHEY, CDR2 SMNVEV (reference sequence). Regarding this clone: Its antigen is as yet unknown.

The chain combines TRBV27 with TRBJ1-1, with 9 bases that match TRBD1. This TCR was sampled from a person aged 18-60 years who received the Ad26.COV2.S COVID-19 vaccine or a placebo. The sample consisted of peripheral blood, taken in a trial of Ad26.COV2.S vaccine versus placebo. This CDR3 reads CASSLTRQGVWNTEAFF. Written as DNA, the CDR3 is TGTGCCAGCAGTTTAACAAGACAGGGGGTATGGAACACTGAAGCTTTCTTT.